This TCR beta chain was recovered during a study of cytomegalovirus exposure and HLA in healthy donors. Study at large: Unique TCRs from HLA-typed donors, 75 million to 100 million of them, were held in an early data release. Study observations and caveats: Reported findings show TCR beta sequences accurately forecast HLA-A and HLA-B alleles in most subjects. For most TCR beta V segments, an earlier analysis put the productive rate at about 87% or about 30% of the time. The authors enumerated 150 to 200 TCR beta chains as linked to cytomegalovirus.

The CDR3 loop spans 11 amino acids. Germline V CDR1 and CDR2: SGDLS, YYNGEE. The V gene lost 3 bases and the J gene lost 4 bases, with 4 bases spanning the gap. This clone was seen once. Antigen: not known. In the PCR, 60 Vbeta and 13 Jbeta primers were used. TCRdb's table, derived via immunoSEQ multiplex PCR, lists solely in-frame clones and lacks some. Of 85,000 to 130,000 clones listed, around 76% are singletons. The sequence came from a woman in her forties or fifties in good health and CMV-seropositive. The chain combines TRBV9 with TRBJ1-2, with no clear D. Sequenced: PBMCs. The CDR3 sequence: CASSGLYGYTF. CDR3 nucleotide sequence: TGTGCCAGCAGCGGTCTCTATGGCTACACCTTC.